The 4 T cell receptor beta chains reported below all come from one sample, sequenced in a study of CD8+CD57+ T cells in acquired aplastic anemia. TCR beta VDJ and CDR3 profiles were obtained from a genomic DNA template. TCRdb reprocessed the reads with MiXCR, giving one entry per CDR3 protein. The table shows fewer than 250,000 distinct CDR3 sequences, with roughly 45% occurring only once. It was patients with CD8+CD57+ cell expansion by flow cytometry who were chosen for sequencing. The sequenced sample was sorted CD4+, CD8+, or CD8+CD57+ T cells (not recorded which) from PBMCs. Every receptor here comes from a human donor with aplastic anemia.

V is TRBV19 and J is TRBJ2-3; TRBD2 is a possible D gene (5 bases). CDR1 is LNHDA, CDR2 SQIVND, per germline (reference sequence). The V gene lost 7 bases and the J gene lost 0 bases, with 8 bases spanning the gap. CDR3 length: 13 residues. The CDR3 protein is CASTGLSTDTQYF. The CDR3 DNA reads TGTGCCAGTACCGGACTGAGCACAGATACGCAGTATTTT.

The rearrangement uses TRBV19 and TRBJ1-2, with TRBD1 matching 11 bases. J gave up 7 bases and V 5 bases, and 6 bases lay outside the gene matches. Germline V gene data show CDR1 as LNHDA and CDR2 as SQIVND (reference sequence). The CDR3 consists of 14 residues. CDR3 residues: CASSWTGGVAGYTF. In DNA, the CDR3 is TGTGCCAGTAGTTGGACAGGGGGCGTCGCTGGCTACACCTTC.

This sequence joins TRBV29-1 and TRBJ2-7; no reliable D call. The CDR3 spans 12 residues. The germline V and J ends were trimmed by 4 bases and 2 bases, with 9 bases remaining between them. Germline V gene sequence: CDR1 SQVTM, CDR2 ANQGSEA. CDR3 DNA sequence: TGCAGCGTTGGGTCAGCTGCCTACGAGCAGTACTTC. This translates into CSVGSAAYEQYF.

This clonotype came up once. V is TRBV25-1 and J is TRBJ1-2; D may be TRBD1 (5 bases). Between the trimmed V and J ends, which lost 3 bases and 4 bases, there was a span of 15 bases. CDR1 and CDR2 from the germline V gene are MGHDK and SYGVNS. The CDR3 totals 15 residues. This chain's CDR3 is CASSEDILGGYGYTF. The CDR3 coding sequence is TGTGCCAGCAGTGAGGACATACTTGGGGGCTATGGCTACACCTTC.